This T cell receptor (beta chain) was observed in a study of blood T cell repertoires in COVID-19 (dated by TCRdb to 2018 to 2020). Notes on the research overall: Samples from collaborators originated in the United States, Italy and Spain and spanned both the acute and convalescent phases of COVID-19. A freely available public database, intended as a resource for researchers studying the immune response to SARS-CoV-2, is where the repertoires were released. Nearly every sample came with metadata listing a de-identified subject ID, COVID-19 status, age in years and sex. The material from the prospective study consisted of cDNA or gDNA derived from T cells, B-cell-depleted T cells, or PBMCs. Where available, HLA class I and class II types were taken from metadata supplied by the sample provider and were not determined by assay-based typing. Subjects who had been exposed to COVID-19, were actively infected with it, or had recovered from it provided the deeply sampled blood TCRbeta repertoires that made up the dataset. Samples were obtained from the ongoing ImmuneRACE study (first 160 participants) and from over 1,000 subjects provided by 6 global collaborators. Study-wide conclusions, independent of this receptor: The quantity of clinical and demographic metadata differed by source and by participant and was supplied without curation.

Collaborating institutions collected whole blood in K2EDTA tubes following their own protocols. For TCRbeta analysis, collaborators shipped samples as frozen whole blood, isolated PBMCs, or DNA extracted from either of those sample types. On this clone: Its cognate antigen has yet to be identified. No base quality values were provided; no much bigger clone lies one nucleotide off.

The CDR3 holds 16 amino acids from the cysteine to the phenylalanine. Just CDR3 DNA is preserved here, 48 bases in frame from base 1. CDR1 and CDR2 were assigned from the germline V gene (reference sequence) as MNHEY and SMNVEV. V was cut back by 2 bases and J by 5 bases, leaving a gap of 16 bases between them. TCRbeta CDR3 regions were amplified from genomic DNA by means of the immunoSEQ Assay, a bias-controlled multiplex PCR. For the original study's pipeline: The number of nucleated cells in each sample was estimated from the amplification of reference gene primers within the assay. To quantify the absolute abundance of each unique TCRbeta CDR3 rearrangement, sequence reads were collapsed and filtered. For each sample, productive Simpson clonality was calculated by taking the square root of Simpson's diversity index across productive rearrangements. As stored in TCRdb, this immuneACCESS dataset retains in-frame rearrangements with V and J assigned. A fraction of the clones does not appear; measured against another copy, unresolved V genes explain less than half of the discrepancy, and the remainder lacks a known reason. V and J calls and clone size are given by that table; D and trimming were obtained from the DNA. A total of about 40,000 clones appear in this sample, roughly nine tenths of them only once. The ten most abundant clones make up roughly a sixth of the sample.

Sequencing was done on a sample of peripheral blood. The sequence was collected from a man between 65 and 80 years old with active COVID-19. The chain joins TRBV27 to TRBJ1-5; the D gene identity is not certain. The CDR3 region has the sequence CASSLRFGGPDQPQHF. The DNA is TGTGCCAGCAGTTTAAGGTTTGGCGGCCCCGATCAGCCCCAGCATTTT.